This T cell receptor (beta chain) comes out of a study of vaccination and CD4 T cells after COVID-19. About the study: Convalescent donors totaled six males and four females, including two who were Hispanic. Post-COVID samples were collected a median about 97 days following diagnosis, spanning 35 to 161. Study results and limitations: With convalescent patients, a median roughly 88% of reactive clones emerged solely after vaccination. Spike mono-reactivity held for 304 of 307 vaccine-specific clones in convalescent patients.

Points on this clonotype: Its antigen is unidentified.

Trimming left V 1 base short and J 4 bases short, with 10 bases between. The CDR3 has 14 amino acids. Germline V gene data show CDR1 as SGHVS and CDR2 as FNYEAQ. Sequencing of the DNA from cultured CD4+ T cells was carried out with the Oncomine TCR Beta short-read assay. Each CDR3 protein is one row after TCRdb ran MiXCR on the PCR reads. The sample holds about 25,000 distinct CDR3 sequences, roughly 49% seen once. The treatment: roughly 10-day PBMC culture with coronavirus spike peptide pools or control peptides (ViraFEST assay). The clonotype originates from a human donor who had recovered from COVID-19. The V call is TRBV7-6, the J call TRBJ2-5; TRBD1 might be the D (5 bases). Sequencing input: CD4+ T cells from blood, cultured in vitro. The CDR3 loop reads CASSLGAGLETQYF. CDR3 nucleotides: TGTGCCAGCAGCTTAGGGGCAGGGTTAGAGACCCAGTACTTC.